This TCR beta chain was identified during a study of CD8 T cells in Susac syndrome. General observations from the study: The study recognized that the number of individuals in its TCR sequencing and HLA analysis was relatively small.

Comment on this clonotype: What it binds is not known.

CDR1 GTSNPN and CDR2 SVGIG come from the germline V gene (reference sequence). Trimming removed 0 bases from V and 2 bases from J, with 17 bases in between. The CDR3 covers 17 residues. In blood CD8+ and CD4+ T cells, TCR beta underwent sequencing. An input of roughly 0.45 to 1 ug of RNA was subjected to reverse transcription using random hexamers. TCR beta CDR3 was amplified by immunoSEQ covering 54 Vbeta and 13 Jbeta. From the immunoSEQ multiplex PCR reads, TCRdb called clonotypes with MiXCR, one entry per CDR3 protein. The sample lists 110,000 or so distinct CDR3 sequences, roughly 94% occurring once.

The V gene is TRBV30, the J gene TRBJ1-5, with D perhaps matching TRBD1 (6 bases). The sample comprised CD4+ T cells from PBMCs. The source of this sequence is a human donor in good health. Here the CDR3 DNA reads TGTGCCTGGAGTGTAAGGGGGGGGGCCGGGGGCAATCAGCCCCAGCATTTT. The encoded protein is CAWSVRGGAGGNQPQHF.